The 18 T cell receptor beta chains below were found in one sample sequenced in a study of blood T cell repertoires in COVID-19. The protocol was immunoSEQ multiplex PCR, while the TCRdb copy is restricted to in-frame clones and leaves out a portion. The top ten hold more than 10% of the sample, which has over 60,000 clones, approximately 80% seen once. Sample: peripheral blood. Receptors were obtained from a middle-aged man with COVID-19, enrolled during active disease.

The chain uses TRBV27 and TRBJ2-3, with TRBD2 identical over 10 bases. The CDR3 has 17 residues. CDR1 and CDR2 (germline): MNHEY, SMNVEV (reference sequence). Unmatched junction bases numbered 11, after V lost 5 bases and J lost 3 bases. CDR3 sequence: CASSPERGGDRTDTQYF. The CDR3 DNA follows: TGTGCCAGCAGTCCAGAGCGGGGGGGCGATCGGACAGATACGCAGTATTTT.

The V and J genes are TRBV19 and TRBJ2-1; TRBD2 aligns across 9 bases. The CDR3 has 16 residues. Germline V CDR1 and CDR2: LNHDA, SQIVND (reference sequence). Trimming cost V 4 bases and J 2 bases; bases outside gene matches: 6. The CDR3 spells CASSSGGGEPYNEQFF. The CDR3 coding sequence is TGTGCCAGTAGTAGCGGCGGGGGGGAACCCTACAATGAGCAGTTCTTC.

This rearrangement joins TRBV30 to TRBJ2-5, with D possibly being TRBD1 (6 bases). The CDR3 spans 13 residues. Deletions cut 0 bases from V and 1 base from J, with 6 bases between. CDR1 and CDR2 (germline): GTSNPN, SVGIG (reference sequence). The CDR3 here is CAWSVDSQETQYF. CDR3 in DNA: TGTGCCTGGAGTGTGGACAGCCAAGAGACCCAGTACTTC.

The rearrangement joins TRBV29-1 to TRBJ1-2, with 10 bases lining up with TRBD1. Germline assignment: CDR1 SQVTM and CDR2 ANQGSEA. J gave up 1 base and V 6 bases, and 2 bases lay outside the gene matches. CDR3 size: 13 residues. CDR3: CSVGQGINYGYTF. Written as DNA, the CDR3 is TGCAGCGTGGGACAGGGGATTAACTATGGCTACACCTTC.

V gene TRBV13 combines with J gene TRBJ1-2; no clear D. Germline assignment: CDR1 PRHDT and CDR2 FYEKMQ (reference sequence). The V end was cut by 5 bases, the J end by 8 bases, with 18 bases between. CDR3 length equals 14 residues. This CDR3 reads CASSGRLLSRGYTF. CDR3 DNA sequence: TGTGCCAGCAGCGGGAGACTCCTAAGTCGGGGCTACACCTTC.

This clone showed up just once. This rearrangement joins TRBV5-6 to TRBJ1-1; possible D gene TRBD1, 5 bases. The CDR3 is 16 residues long. With 7 bases removed from V and 7 bases from J, the gap between germline ends came to 26 bases. Germline CDR1 and CDR2: SGHDT and YYEEEE. CDR3 sequence reads: CASCNGGDAWTGEAFF. Written as DNA, the CDR3 is TGTGCCAGCTGTAATGGGGGGGACGCATGGACGGGTGAAGCTTTCTTT.

CDR3 DNA sequence: TGCAGCGTTGAAACAGGGGCTTGGGCTGAAGCTTTCTTT. It yields the protein CSVETGAWAEAFF. The chain recombines TRBV29-1 with TRBJ1-1; 7 nucleotides match TRBD1. Germline assignment: CDR1 SQVTM and CDR2 ANQGSEA. Germline trimming cut 2 bases from V and 6 bases from J; bases unmatched to any gene: 6. The CDR3 has 13 residues.

This chain uses TRBV2 with TRBJ2-7; D possibly corresponds to TRBD1 (6 bases). In germline, CDR1 is SNHLY, CDR2 FYNNEI. The CDR3 has 14 residues. Deletions cut 8 bases from V and 0 bases from J, with 14 bases between. This CDR3 reads CASCGQLISYEQYF. The CDR3 DNA sequence: TGTGCCAGCTGCGGACAGCTTATCTCCTACGAGCAGTACTTC.

V is TRBV24-1 and J is TRBJ2-3; TRBD2 aligns across 12 bases. Unmatched junction bases numbered 6, after V lost 3 bases and J lost 0 bases. Germline CDR1 is KGHDR and CDR2 is SFDVKD. This CDR3 contains 18 residues. The CDR3 bases are TGTGCCACCAGTGATCCTAGCGGGGGGGGTAGGAGCACAGATACGCAGTATTTT. Amino acids: CATSDPSGGGRSTDTQYF.

The chain joins TRBV6-1 to TRBJ2-7, with D possibly being TRBD2 (6 bases). The CDR3 has 15 residues. V dropped 1 base and J dropped 0 bases, with 10 bases sitting between them. Per the germline V gene, CDR1 is MNHNS and CDR2 is SASEGT. The CDR3 sequence is CASSEVQGLSYEQYF. CDR3 DNA sequence: TGTGCCAGCAGTGAAGTGCAGGGACTCTCCTACGAGCAGTACTTC.

V is TRBV2 and J is TRBJ2-5; a weak D match, TRBD2 (6 bases). CDR3 size: 13 residues. V was cut by 7 bases and J by 4 bases, with 13 bases left in between. CDR1 is SNHLY and CDR2 is FYNNEI in the germline V gene. The CDR3 coding sequence is TGTGCCAGCATCGGAGGGGACGGAGAGACCCAGTACTTC. This translates into CASIGGDGETQYF.

This chain uses TRBV4-1 with TRBJ2-7; a possible D gene is TRBD1 (6 bases). V lost 4 bases and J 9 bases, leaving 19 bases between the germline ends. This CDR3 comprises 14 residues. Germline V gene data show CDR1 as MGHRA and CDR2 as YSYEKL. The CDR3 region has the DNA TGCGCCAGCAGCCTTAATGAACAGGGAACGGGGCAGTACTTC. Translating it yields CASSLNEQGTGQYF.

This clone was seen only a few times. The genes are TRBV5-1 and TRBJ1-2; perhaps TRBD1 as D (5 bases). Germline CDR1 reads SGHRS; CDR2 reads YFSETQ. This CDR3 region has 13 residues. Trimming shortened V by 0 bases and J by 8 bases, and 11 bases separated the two germline ends. As DNA, the CDR3 is TGCGCCAGCAGCTTGGAACAGGCGGCGGGCTACACCTTC. This codes for CASSLEQAAGYTF.

The gene calls are TRBV11-2 and TRBJ1-2; the match to TRBD1 covers 8 bases. The length of the CDR3 is 13 residues. The J segment lost 6 bases and the V segment lost 5 bases, leaving 5 bases of the junction unmatched. CDR1 and CDR2 from the germline V gene are SGHAT and FQNNGV. CDR3 residues: CASSTPQGDGYTF. CDR3 nucleotide sequence: TGTGCCAGCAGCACACCACAGGGGGATGGCTACACCTTC.

This sequence joins TRBV2 and TRBJ1-4; TRBD1 matches at 11 bases. Germline loops: CDR1 SNHLY, CDR2 FYNNEI. V was pared by 5 bases and J by 8 bases, with 10 bases of the junction left unmatched. This CDR3 spans 16 amino acids. In DNA form, the CDR3 reads TGTGCCAGCAGTTACCCGCGGGACAGGGGGGGAGAAAAACTGTTTTTT. This translates into CASSYPRDRGGEKLFF.

Only a few counts were recorded for this clone. The chain links TRBV18 to TRBJ2-3; 7 bases map to TRBD2. V lost 4 bases and J lost 1; bases outside the gene matches: 11. Germline V gene data show CDR1 as KGHSH and CDR2 as LQKENI. This CDR3 is 17 amino acids long. The CDR3 protein is CASSLDRVLAGTDTQYF. The CDR3 DNA sequence: TGTGCCAGCTCACTCGACCGAGTTCTAGCGGGCACAGATACGCAGTATTTT.

V is TRBV29-1 and J is TRBJ2-2; D is unclear. From germline, CDR1 is SQVTM and CDR2 ANQGSEA. There are 14 residues in the CDR3. The ends were cut back, 1 base at V and 6 bases at J, with 12 bases in the middle. The CDR3 sequence: CSVEGHDGPGELFF. CDR3 DNA sequence: TGCAGCGTTGAAGGGCACGATGGGCCCGGGGAGCTGTTTTTT.

The table lists this clone with a few counts. This rearrangement joins TRBV19 to TRBJ1-5; D not resolved. V lost 10 bases and J 0 bases, leaving 13 bases between the germline ends. CDR3 size: 14 residues. Germline CDR1 is LNHDA and CDR2 is SQIVND (reference sequence). CDR3 nucleotide sequence: TGTGCCACCAGTACCCCGATTAGCAATCAGCCCCAGCATTTT. This translates into CATSTPISNQPQHF. Looking up the rest from reference TRBV19 and TRBJ1-5 gives the full variable domain: DGGITQSPKYLFRKEGQNVTLSCEQNLNHDAMYWYRQDPGQGLRLIYYSQIVNDFQKGDIAEGYSVSREKKESFPLTVTSAQKNPTAFYLCATSTPISNQPQHFGDGTRLSIL.